This T cell receptor (beta chain) was documented in a study of immune characterization of retroperitoneal liposarcoma. The CDR3 is made up of 14 amino acids. CDR1 is WSHSY, CDR2 SAAADI, per germline. V lost 2 bases and J 3 bases, leaving 10 bases between the germline ends. This clonotype turned up a few times. TCRdb itself ran the PCR reads through MiXCR, one entry per CDR3 protein. The data hold about 7,600 distinct CDR3 sequences, with just over 40% observed a single time. The chain carries TRBV10-2 and TRBJ2-5; perhaps D is TRBD1 or TRBD2 (5 bases each). The TCR originated in a male donor with retroperitoneal liposarcoma. The sequencing sample was made of tumor tissue. DNA of the CDR3: TGCGCCAGCAGTGAGCCGGGGCCCGAAGAGACCCAGTACTTC. The encoded protein is CASSEPGPEETQYF.